This paragraph reports one T cell receptor beta chain. Its antigen is not known. This sample is part of a study of OX40 agonist ivuxolimab in advanced cancers. Study-level background: The patients received agonistic anti-OX40 (CD134) antibody ivuxolimab. General study findings and limits: Dosing at 0.1 to 3.0 mg/kg was accompanied by clonal expansion of CD4+ and CD8+ blood T cells by week 6.

Only in-frame clones appear in the TCRdb table, and some are missing; sequencing was by immunoSEQ multiplex PCR. The profile shows 70,000 to 95,000 clones, over 75% of them singletons. The input for sequencing was CD4+ or CD8+ T cells sorted from blood, taken in a trial of the OX40 agonist ivuxolimab. The clonotype originates from an adult with an advanced solid tumor such as melanoma, head and neck, liver or kidney cancer.

In DNA, the CDR3 is TGTGCCAGCAGTTCGGGACTAGCGGGATCGAACACCGGGGAGCTGTTTTTT. Amino acid sequence: CASSSGLAGSNTGELFF. V is TRBV5-4 and J is TRBJ2-2; 13 nucleotides agree with TRBD2. The CDR3 is made up of 17 amino acids. Germline lookup yields CDR1 SGHNT and CDR2 YYREEE (reference sequence). V was pared by 5 bases and J by 0 bases, with 4 bases of the junction left unmatched.